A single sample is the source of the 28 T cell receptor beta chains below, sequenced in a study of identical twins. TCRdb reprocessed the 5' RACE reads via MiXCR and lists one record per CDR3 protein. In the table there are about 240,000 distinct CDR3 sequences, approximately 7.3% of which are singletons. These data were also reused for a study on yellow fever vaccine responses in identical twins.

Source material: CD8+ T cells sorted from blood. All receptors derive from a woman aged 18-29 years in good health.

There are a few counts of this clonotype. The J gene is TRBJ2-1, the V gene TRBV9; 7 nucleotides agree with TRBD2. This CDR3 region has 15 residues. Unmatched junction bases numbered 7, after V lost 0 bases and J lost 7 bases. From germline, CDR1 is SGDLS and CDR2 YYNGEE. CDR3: CASSVGTLAINEQFF. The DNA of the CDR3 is TGTGCCAGCAGCGTAGGCACACTAGCGATTAATGAGCAGTTCTTC.

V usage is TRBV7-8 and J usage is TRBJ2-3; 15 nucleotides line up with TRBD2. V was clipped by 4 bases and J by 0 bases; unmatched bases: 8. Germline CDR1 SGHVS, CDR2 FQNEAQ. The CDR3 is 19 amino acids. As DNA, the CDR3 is TGTGCCAGCAGCTCCCCCGGGACTAGCGGGGGGACTAGCACAGATACGCAGTATTTT. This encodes CASSSPGTSGGTSTDTQYF.

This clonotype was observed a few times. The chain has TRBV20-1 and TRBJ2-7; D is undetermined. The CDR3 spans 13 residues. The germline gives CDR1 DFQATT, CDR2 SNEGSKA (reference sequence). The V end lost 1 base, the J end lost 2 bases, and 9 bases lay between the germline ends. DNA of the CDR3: TGCAGTGCTAGAGGTACAGCGACCTACGAGCAGTACGTC. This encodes CSARGTATYEQYV.

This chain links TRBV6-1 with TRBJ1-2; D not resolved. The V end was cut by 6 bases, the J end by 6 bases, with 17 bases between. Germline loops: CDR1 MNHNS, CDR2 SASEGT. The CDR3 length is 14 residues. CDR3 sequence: CASSPRSGKDGYTF. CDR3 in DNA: TGTGCCAGCAGCCCACGTTCGGGGAAGGATGGCTACACCTTC.

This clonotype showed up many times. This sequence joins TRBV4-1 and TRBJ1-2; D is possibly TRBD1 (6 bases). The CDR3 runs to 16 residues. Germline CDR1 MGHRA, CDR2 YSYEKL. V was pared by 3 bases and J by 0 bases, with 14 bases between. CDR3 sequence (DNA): TGCGCCAGCAGCCAGGAGGGGACACCCACTAACTATGGCTACACCTTC. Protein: CASSQEGTPTNYGYTF.

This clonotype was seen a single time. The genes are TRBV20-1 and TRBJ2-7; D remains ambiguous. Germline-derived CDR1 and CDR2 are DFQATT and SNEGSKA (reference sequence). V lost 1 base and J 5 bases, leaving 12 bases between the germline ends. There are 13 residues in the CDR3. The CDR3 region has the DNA TGCAGTGCTAGAGGGCTAGATCGAGACGAGCAGTACTTC. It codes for CSARGLDRDEQYF.

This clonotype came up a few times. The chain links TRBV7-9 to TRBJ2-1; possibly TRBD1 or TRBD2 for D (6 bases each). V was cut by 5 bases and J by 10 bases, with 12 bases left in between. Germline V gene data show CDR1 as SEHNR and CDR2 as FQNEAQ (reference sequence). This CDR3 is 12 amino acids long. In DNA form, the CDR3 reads TGTGCCAGCAGCAAGATGGGGGGCGAGCAGTTCTTC. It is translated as CASSKMGGEQFF.

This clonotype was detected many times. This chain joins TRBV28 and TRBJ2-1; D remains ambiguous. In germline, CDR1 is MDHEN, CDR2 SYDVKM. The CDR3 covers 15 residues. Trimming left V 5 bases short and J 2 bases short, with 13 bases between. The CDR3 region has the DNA TGTGCCAGCAGTAGTCCGTGGTCGCCCTACAATGAGCAGTTCTTC. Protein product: CASSSPWSPYNEQFF.

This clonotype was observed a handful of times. This CDR3 is CSARIGAGGELFF. The CDR3 bases are TGCAGTGCTAGAATCGGGGCGGGGGGGGAGCTGTTTTTT. The chain links TRBV20-1 to TRBJ2-2; D is perhaps TRBD2 (6 bases). Germline assignment: CDR1 DFQATT and CDR2 SNEGSKA (reference sequence). The germline V and J ends were trimmed by 2 bases and 8 bases, with 12 bases remaining between them. The CDR3 runs 13 residues.

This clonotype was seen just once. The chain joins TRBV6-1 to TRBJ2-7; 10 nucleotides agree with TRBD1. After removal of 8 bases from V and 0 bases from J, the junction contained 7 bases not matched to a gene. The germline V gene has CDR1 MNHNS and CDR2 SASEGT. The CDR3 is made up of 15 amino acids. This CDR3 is CASAATGGFSYEQYV. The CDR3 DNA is TGTGCCAGCGCGGCGACAGGGGGCTTCTCCTACGAGCAGTACGTC.

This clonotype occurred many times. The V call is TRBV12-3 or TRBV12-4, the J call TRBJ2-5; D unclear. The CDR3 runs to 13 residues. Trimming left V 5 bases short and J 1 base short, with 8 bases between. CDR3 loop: CASSHQLQETQYF. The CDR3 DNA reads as TGTGCCAGCAGTCATCAGCTCCAAGAGACCCAGTACTTC.

The CDR3 loop reads CATSREGGPEYGYTF. The CDR3 coding sequence is TGTGCCACCAGCAGAGAGGGGGGGCCAGAATATGGCTACACCTTC. The gene calls are TRBV15 and TRBJ1-2; a possible D gene is TRBD1 (6 bases). Germline values: CDR1 LNHNV, CDR2 YYDKDF (reference sequence). V lost 0 bases, J lost 5 bases, and 13 bases lay in between. The CDR3 totals 15 residues.

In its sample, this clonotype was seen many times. The CDR3 DNA reads TGTGCCACAGGGCCTCCAGATACGCAGTATTTT. This encodes CATGPPDTQYF. This chain connects TRBV15 to TRBJ2-3; unclear D gene. With 9 bases removed from V and 4 bases from J, the gap between germline ends came to 8 bases. The CDR3 totals 11 residues. Per germline, CDR1 LNHNV and CDR2 YYDKDF (reference sequence).

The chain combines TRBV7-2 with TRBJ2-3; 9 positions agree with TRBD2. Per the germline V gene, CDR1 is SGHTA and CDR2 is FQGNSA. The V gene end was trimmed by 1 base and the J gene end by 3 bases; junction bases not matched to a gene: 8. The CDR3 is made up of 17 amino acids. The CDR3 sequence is CASSLEPGLAATDTQYF. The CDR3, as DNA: TGTGCCAGCAGCTTAGAGCCGGGACTAGCTGCAACAGATACGCAGTATTTT. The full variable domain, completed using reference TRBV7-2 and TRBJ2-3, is GAGVSQSPSNKVTEKGKDVELRCDPISGHTALYWYRQSLGQGLEFLIYFQGNSAPDKSGLPSDRFSAERTGGSVSTLTIQRTQQEDSAVYLCASSLEPGLAATDTQYFGPGTRLTVL.

The CDR3 DNA is TGTGCCAGCAGCGCTAGGACAGGGCACCAAGAGACCCAGTACTTC. This gives the protein CASSARTGHQETQYF. The chain carries TRBV13 and TRBJ2-5; 8 bases match TRBD1. The CDR3 spans 15 residues. Germline CDR1 reads PRHDT; CDR2 reads FYEKMQ (reference sequence). Trimming at V came to 5 bases and at J to 0 bases, leaving 5 bases not matched to a gene.

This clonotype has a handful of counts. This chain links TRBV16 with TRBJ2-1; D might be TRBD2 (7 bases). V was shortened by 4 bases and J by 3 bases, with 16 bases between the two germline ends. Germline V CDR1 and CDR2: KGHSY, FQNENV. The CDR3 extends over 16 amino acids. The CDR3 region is CASSLGGRYLYNEQFF. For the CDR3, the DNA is TGTGCCAGCAGCCTGGGGGGGCGATATCTCTACAATGAGCAGTTCTTC.

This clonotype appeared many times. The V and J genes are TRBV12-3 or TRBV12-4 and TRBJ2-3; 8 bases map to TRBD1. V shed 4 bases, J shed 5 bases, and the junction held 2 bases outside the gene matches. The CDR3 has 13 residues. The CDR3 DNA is TGTGCCAGCAGTTACGACAGGGGAGATACGCAGTATTTT. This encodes CASSYDRGDTQYF.

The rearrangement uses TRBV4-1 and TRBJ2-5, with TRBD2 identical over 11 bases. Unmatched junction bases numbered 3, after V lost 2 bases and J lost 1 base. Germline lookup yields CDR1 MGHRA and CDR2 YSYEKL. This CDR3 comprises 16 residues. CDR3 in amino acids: CASSQLAGGGQETQYF. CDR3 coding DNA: TGCGCCAGCAGCCAACTAGCGGGAGGCGGCCAAGAGACCCAGTACTTC.

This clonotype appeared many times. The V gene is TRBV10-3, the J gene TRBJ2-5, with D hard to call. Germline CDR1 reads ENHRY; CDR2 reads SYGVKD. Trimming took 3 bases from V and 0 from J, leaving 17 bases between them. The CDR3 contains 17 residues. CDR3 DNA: TGTGCCATCAGTGAACGCGAAGGCGGAGCGTACCAAGAGACCCAGTACTTC. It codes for CAISEREGGAYQETQYF.

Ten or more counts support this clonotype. The CDR3: CASSVVGTGEQFF. The CDR3 DNA sequence: TGTGCCAGCAGTGTAGTCGGAACTGGCGAGCAGTTCTTC. The chain carries TRBV6-4 and TRBJ2-1; D gene uncertain. There are 13 residues in the CDR3. Germline loops: CDR1 MRHNA, CDR2 SNTAGT. The germline V and J ends were trimmed by 4 bases and 10 bases, with 14 bases remaining between them.

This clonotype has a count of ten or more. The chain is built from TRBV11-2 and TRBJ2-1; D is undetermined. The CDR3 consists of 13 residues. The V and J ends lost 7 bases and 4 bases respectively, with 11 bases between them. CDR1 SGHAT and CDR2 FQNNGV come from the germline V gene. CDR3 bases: TGTGCCAGCACCCTCCAGACTTACAATGAGCAGTTCTTC. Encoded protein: CASTLQTYNEQFF.

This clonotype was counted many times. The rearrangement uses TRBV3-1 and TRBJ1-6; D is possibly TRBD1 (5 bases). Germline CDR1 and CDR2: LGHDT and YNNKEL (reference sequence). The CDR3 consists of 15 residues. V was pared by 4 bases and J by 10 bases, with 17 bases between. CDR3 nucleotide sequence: TGTGCCAGCAGCCCGACCGGGGGGGTAGTGTCACCCCTCCACTTT. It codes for CASSPTGGVVSPLHF. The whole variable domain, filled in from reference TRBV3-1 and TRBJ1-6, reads DTAVSQTPKYLVTQMGNDKSIKCEQNLGHDTMYWYKQDSKKFLKIMFSYNNKELIINETVPNRFSPKSPDKAHLNLHINSLELGDSAVYFCASSPTGGVVSPLHFGNGTRLTVT.

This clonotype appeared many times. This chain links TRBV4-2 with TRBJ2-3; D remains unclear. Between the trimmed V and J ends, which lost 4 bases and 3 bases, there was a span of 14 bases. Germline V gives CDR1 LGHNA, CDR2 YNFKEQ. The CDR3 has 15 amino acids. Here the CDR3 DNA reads TGTGCCAGCAGCCCGACAATTAGTGCGACAGATACGCAGTATTTT. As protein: CASSPTISATDTQYF.

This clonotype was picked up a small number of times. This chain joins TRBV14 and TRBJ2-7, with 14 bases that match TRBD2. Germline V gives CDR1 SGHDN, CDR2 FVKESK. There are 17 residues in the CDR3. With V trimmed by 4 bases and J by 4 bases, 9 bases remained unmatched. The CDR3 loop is CASSPGTSGSLSYEQYF. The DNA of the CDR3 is TGTGCCAGCAGCCCGGGGACTAGCGGGAGTCTGTCGTACGAGCAGTACTTC.

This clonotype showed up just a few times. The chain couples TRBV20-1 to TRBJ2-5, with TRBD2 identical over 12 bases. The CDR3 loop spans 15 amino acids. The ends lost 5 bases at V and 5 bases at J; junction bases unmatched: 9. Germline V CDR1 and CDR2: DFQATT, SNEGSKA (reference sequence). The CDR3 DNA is TGCAGTGCTCGCCGACTAGCGGGAGCGTGGGAGACCCAGTACTTC. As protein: CSARRLAGAWETQYF.

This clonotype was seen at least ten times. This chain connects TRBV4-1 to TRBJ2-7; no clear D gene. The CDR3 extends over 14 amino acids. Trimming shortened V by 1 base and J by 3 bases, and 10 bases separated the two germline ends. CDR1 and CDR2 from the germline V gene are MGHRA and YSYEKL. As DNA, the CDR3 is TGCGCCAGCAGCCAAGCTGGCCGAAACTACGAGCAGTACTTC. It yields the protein CASSQAGRNYEQYF.

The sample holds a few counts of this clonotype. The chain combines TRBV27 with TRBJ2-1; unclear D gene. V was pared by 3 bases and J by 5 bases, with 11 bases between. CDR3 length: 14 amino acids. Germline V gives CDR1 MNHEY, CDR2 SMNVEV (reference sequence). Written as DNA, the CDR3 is TGTGCCAGCAGTTTTAACCCTACGAACAATGAGCAGTTCTTC. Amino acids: CASSFNPTNNEQFF.

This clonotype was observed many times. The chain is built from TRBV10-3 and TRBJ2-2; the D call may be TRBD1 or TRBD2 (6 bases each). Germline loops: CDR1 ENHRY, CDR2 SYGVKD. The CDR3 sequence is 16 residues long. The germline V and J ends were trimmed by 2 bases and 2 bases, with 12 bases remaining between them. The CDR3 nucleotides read TGTGCCATCAGTGAGATCGGCGGGACAAACACCGGGGAGCTGTTTTTT. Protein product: CAISEIGGTNTGELFF.